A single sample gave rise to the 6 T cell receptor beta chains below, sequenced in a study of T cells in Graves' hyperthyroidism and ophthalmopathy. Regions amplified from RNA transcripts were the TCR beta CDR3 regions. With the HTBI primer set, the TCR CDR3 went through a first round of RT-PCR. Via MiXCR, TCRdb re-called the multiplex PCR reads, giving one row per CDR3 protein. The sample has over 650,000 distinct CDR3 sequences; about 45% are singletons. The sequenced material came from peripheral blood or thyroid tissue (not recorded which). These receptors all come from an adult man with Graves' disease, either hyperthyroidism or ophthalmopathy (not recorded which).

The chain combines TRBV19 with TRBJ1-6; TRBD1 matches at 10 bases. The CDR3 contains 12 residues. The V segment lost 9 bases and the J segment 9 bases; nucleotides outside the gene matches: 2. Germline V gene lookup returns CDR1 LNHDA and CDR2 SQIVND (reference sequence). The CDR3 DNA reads TGTGCCAGAGGGACAGGGGTTTCACCCCTCCACTTT. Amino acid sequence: CARGTGVSPLHF.

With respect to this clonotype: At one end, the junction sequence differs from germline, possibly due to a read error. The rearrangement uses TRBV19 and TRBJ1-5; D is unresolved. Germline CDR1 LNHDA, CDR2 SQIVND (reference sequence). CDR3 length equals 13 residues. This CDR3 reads CAGSLNSNQPQHF. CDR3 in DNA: TGTGCCGGTAGTCTGAATAGCAATCAGCCCCAGCATTTT.

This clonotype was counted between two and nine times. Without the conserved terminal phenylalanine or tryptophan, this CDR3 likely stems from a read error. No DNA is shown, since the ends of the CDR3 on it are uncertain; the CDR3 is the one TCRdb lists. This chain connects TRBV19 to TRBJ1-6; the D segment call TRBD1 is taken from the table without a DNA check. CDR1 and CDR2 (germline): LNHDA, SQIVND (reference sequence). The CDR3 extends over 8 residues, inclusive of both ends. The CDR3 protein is CASSTTGT.

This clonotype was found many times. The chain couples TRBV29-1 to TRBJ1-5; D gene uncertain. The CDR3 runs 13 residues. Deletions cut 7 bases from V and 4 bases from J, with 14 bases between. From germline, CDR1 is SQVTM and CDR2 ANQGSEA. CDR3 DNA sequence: TGCAGCGCTGAGGTCGCAGTTAATCAGCCCCAGCATTTT. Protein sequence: CSAEVAVNQPQHF.

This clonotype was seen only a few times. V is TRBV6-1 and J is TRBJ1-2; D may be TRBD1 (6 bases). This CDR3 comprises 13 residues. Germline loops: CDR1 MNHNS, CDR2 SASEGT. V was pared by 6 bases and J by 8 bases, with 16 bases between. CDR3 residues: CASSQARGEGYTF. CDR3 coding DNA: TGTGCCAGCAGCCAAGCCAGGGGAGAAGGCTACACCTTC.

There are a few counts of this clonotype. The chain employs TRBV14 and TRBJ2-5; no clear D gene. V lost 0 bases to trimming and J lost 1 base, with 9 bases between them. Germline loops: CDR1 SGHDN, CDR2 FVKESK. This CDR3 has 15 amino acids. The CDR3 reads CASSQDTIRQETQYF. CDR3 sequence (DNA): TGTGCCAGCAGCCAAGATACTATCCGCCAAGAGACCCAGTACTTC.